Shown below are 23 T cell receptor beta chains from a single sample sequenced in a study of shared clonotypes between healthy human individuals. The method was immunoSEQ multiplex PCR; TCRdb's version includes in-frame clones alone and lacks a portion of them. This sample carries about 710,000 clones, over 60% of them seen once, and the ten largest clones take less than 2%. Sequences were obtained from memory CD4+ T cells sorted from blood. The sample's subset: CD45RA-negative fraction. The receptors come from a woman aged 25 to 45 in good health.

V gene TRBV4-1 combines with J gene TRBJ2-6; D gene unclear. The CDR3 contains 20 residues. Deletions cut 4 bases from V and 2 bases from J, with 24 bases between. CDR1 is MGHRA, CDR2 YSYEKL, per germline. The CDR3 nucleotides are TGCGCCAGCAGCCCCTGGTCCTTGGAGACGGCATGGGCTGGGGCCAACGTCCTGACTTTC. This sequence encodes CASSPWSLETAWAGANVLTF.

CDR3 sequence reads: CASPKGFPYEQYF. The CDR3 region has the DNA TGCGCCAGCCCCAAGGGGTTTCCCTACGAGCAGTACTTC. This sequence joins TRBV23-1 and TRBJ2-7; D perhaps matches TRBD1 (5 bases). TRBV23-1 is labeled an ORF, and its function is uncertain. Between the trimmed V and J ends, which lost 8 bases and 2 bases, there was a span of 13 bases. The CDR3 contains 13 residues.

The gene calls are TRBV5-1 and TRBJ1-4; D remains ambiguous. Per the germline V gene, CDR1 is SGHRS and CDR2 is YFSETQ. The CDR3 has 14 residues. Trimming removed 4 bases at V and 8 bases at J, with 15 bases between. CDR3 DNA sequence: TGCGCCAGCAGCCCCAGGATCTTGGGCGAAAAACTGTTTTTT. This sequence encodes CASSPRILGEKLFF.

The chain is built from TRBV27 and TRBJ2-5, with 7 bases aligning to TRBD1. The assigned J gene may be wrong: the sequence end matches TRBJ2-7 better. CDR3 size: 14 residues. Germline V lookup: CDR1 MNHEY, CDR2 SMNVEV (reference sequence). This CDR3 is CASSARQGSGEQYF. The CDR3 region has the DNA TGTGCCAGCAGTGCCAGACAGGGAAGCGGCGAGCAGTACTTC.

This sequence joins TRBV18 and TRBJ2-6, with D unclear. Trimming removed 3 bases from V and 1 base from J, with 16 bases in between. The CDR3 consists of 18 residues. The germline gives CDR1 KGHSH, CDR2 LQKENI. CDR3 protein: CASSPSVLEQSGANVLTF. The DNA of the CDR3 is TGTGCCAGCTCACCGTCTGTCTTGGAACAGTCTGGGGCCAACGTCCTGACTTTC.

This clone was recorded only once. This rearrangement joins TRBV27 to TRBJ2-5; maybe TRBD2 (5 bases). CDR3 length equals 14 residues. Germline assignment: CDR1 MNHEY and CDR2 SMNVEV (reference sequence). V was clipped by 3 bases and J by 3 bases, with 11 bases between them. The CDR3 here is CASSFLDGKETQYF. DNA of the CDR3: TGTGCCAGCAGTTTTTTGGACGGGAAAGAGACCCAGTACTTC.

The chain couples TRBV6-1 to TRBJ2-7; 14 nucleotides agree with TRBD2. Germline lookup yields CDR1 MNHNS and CDR2 SASEGT. This CDR3 contains 13 residues. Germline trimming cut 10 bases from V and 6 bases from J; bases unmatched to any gene: 5. CDR3 in DNA: TGTGCCACCTCCGGGACTAGCGGGAGCGAGCAGTACTTC. This encodes CATSGTSGSEQYF.

This clone was seen only a few times. This chain joins TRBV5-1 and TRBJ2-1; 11 nucleotides align to TRBD2. Germline V lookup: CDR1 SGHRS, CDR2 YFSETQ. V dropped 4 bases and J dropped 8; count of bases not matched to a gene: 11. The length of the CDR3 is 16 residues. This CDR3 reads CASSPGTSGVLDEQFF. Here the CDR3 DNA reads TGCGCCAGCAGCCCCGGGACTAGCGGTGTCTTGGATGAGCAGTTCTTC. The whole variable domain, remainder taken from reference TRBV5-1 and TRBJ2-1, is KAGVTQTPRYLIKTRGQQVTLSCSPISGHRSVSWYQQTPGQGLQFLFEYFSETQRNKGNFPGRFSGRQFSNSRSEMNVSTLELGDSALYLCASSPGTSGVLDEQFFGPGTRLTVL.

The chain joins TRBV6-1 to TRBJ2-6, with D possibly TRBD2 on 6 matching bases. The CDR3 has 16 amino acids. CDR1 MNHNS and CDR2 SASEGT come from the germline V gene. The germline V and J ends were trimmed by 1 base and 3 bases, with 10 bases remaining between them. CDR3 residues: CASSEDIAVGANVLTF. CDR3 DNA sequence: TGTGCCAGCAGTGAAGACATAGCGGTTGGGGCCAACGTCCTGACTTTC.

The V gene is TRBV7-8, the J gene TRBJ1-2; 7 nucleotides align to TRBD1. Trimming took 4 bases from V and 4 from J; bases not matched to a gene: 3. The CDR3 has 13 residues. In germline, CDR1 is SGHVS, CDR2 FQNEAQ. The CDR3 loop is CASSSYRGYGYTF. CDR3 coding DNA: TGTGCCAGCAGCTCCTACAGGGGCTATGGCTACACCTTC.

The chain carries TRBV27 and TRBJ2-7; 7 nucleotides match TRBD2. This CDR3 is 14 amino acids long. V was clipped by 4 bases and J by 5 bases; unmatched bases: 8. Germline V lookup: CDR1 MNHEY, CDR2 SMNVEV (reference sequence). This CDR3 is CASSYLGGRDEQYF. CDR3 nucleotide sequence: TGTGCCAGCAGTTACCTGGGTGGGAGGGACGAGCAGTACTTC.

The genes are TRBV5-1 and TRBJ1-1; D perhaps matches TRBD1 (5 bases). Trimming cost V 0 bases and J 8 bases, with 11 bases left between them. The CDR3 totals 13 residues. CDR1 SGHRS and CDR2 YFSETQ come from the germline V gene. CDR3 bases: TGCGCCAGCAGCTTGGGGTCAGGACAAGAAGCTTTCTTT. This gives the protein CASSLGSGQEAFF.

The chain recombines TRBV15 with TRBJ2-1, with TRBD1 as a possible D gene (6 bases). Germline-derived CDR1 and CDR2 are LNHNV and YYDKDF (reference sequence). Trimming removed 3 bases at V and 3 bases at J, with 15 bases between. This CDR3 is built from 16 residues. The CDR3 here is CATSSARGSLYNEQFF. The CDR3 bases are TGTGCCACCAGCAGCGCTAGGGGGAGTCTCTACAATGAGCAGTTCTTC.

The table lists this clone with a few counts. This chain joins TRBV7-2 and TRBJ2-1; 12 bases align to TRBD2. Germline V gene lookup returns CDR1 SGHTA and CDR2 FQGNSA. With 2 bases clipped from V and 10 bases from J, the junction kept 6 bases outside the gene matches. CDR3 size: 15 residues. The CDR3 DNA is TGTGCCAGCAGCTTACAACTAGCGGGAGGCGAAGAGCAGTTCTTC. It specifies CASSLQLAGGEEQFF.

About this clone: A clone one base away is much larger, so this may be a read error. The CDR3 is CASSLGETQYF. In DNA, the CDR3 is TGTGCCAGCAGCTTAGGAGAGACCCAGTACTTC. The V gene is TRBV11-3, the J gene TRBJ2-5; D gene unclear. The germline gives CDR1 SGHNT, CDR2 YENEEA. This CDR3 has 11 amino acids. V shed 1 base and J shed 4 bases, with 1 base lying between them.

V usage is TRBV28 and J usage is TRBJ2-7, with no clear D. The CDR3 extends over 11 amino acids. Germline V gives CDR1 MDHEN, CDR2 SYDVKM. The V end lost 2 bases, the J end lost 7 bases, and 6 bases lay between the germline ends. CDR3 in amino acids: CASSLNSEQYF. The CDR3 nucleotides are TGTGCCAGCAGTTTAAACAGTGAGCAGTACTTC.

The chain employs TRBV28 and TRBJ1-2; 7 bases fit TRBD1. The CDR3 has 16 amino acids. In germline, CDR1 is MDHEN, CDR2 SYDVKM. V was pared by 6 bases and J by 5 bases, with 15 bases of the junction left unmatched. CDR3 in DNA: TGTGCCAGCAGCGATACTCACCGACAGGGAACATATGGCTACACCTTC. Translating it yields CASSDTHRQGTYGYTF.

The rearrangement links TRBV6-6 to TRBJ1-2; D is ambiguous. Germline-derived CDR1 and CDR2 are MNHNY and SVGAGI (reference sequence). V was shortened by 6 bases and J by 2 bases, with 4 bases between the two germline ends. This CDR3 has 11 amino acids. The CDR3: CASRLNYGYTF. In DNA, the CDR3 is TGTGCCAGCAGGCTAAACTATGGCTACACCTTC.

This sequence joins TRBV28 and TRBJ2-1; 7 bases match TRBD2. The CDR3 is made up of 16 amino acids. CDR1 is MDHEN, CDR2 SYDVKM, per germline. Trimming took 8 bases from V and 7 from J; bases not matched to a gene: 17. The CDR3 sequence is CASSFGLAGAGNEQFF. The CDR3 DNA sequence: TGTGCCAGCTCCTTCGGGCTGGCGGGAGCAGGTAATGAGCAGTTCTTC. The whole variable domain, filled in from reference TRBV28 and TRBJ2-1, reads DVKVTQSSRYLVKRTGEKVFLECVQDMDHENMFWYRQDPGLGLRLIYFSYDVKMKEKGDIPEGYSVSREKKERFSLILESASTNQTSMYLCASSFGLAGAGNEQFFGPGTRLTVL.

The CDR3 sequence: CASSTRQGANEQYF. The CDR3 DNA sequence: TGTGCCAGCAGTACCCGACAGGGGGCAAACGAGCAGTACTTC. V gene TRBV28 combines with J gene TRBJ2-7; 10 bases are shared with TRBD1. V lost 5 bases, J lost 5 bases, and 6 bases stayed unmatched. This CDR3 is built from 14 residues. The germline V gene encodes CDR1 MDHEN and CDR2 SYDVKM.

V is TRBV25-1 and J is TRBJ2-5; D possibly matches TRBD1 or TRBD2 (5 bases each). This CDR3 comprises 16 residues. Trimming cost V 2 bases and J 0 bases, with 13 bases left between them. Germline values: CDR1 MGHDK, CDR2 SYGVNS. CDR3 in amino acids: CASSEGGVGDQETQYF. In DNA, the CDR3 is TGTGCCAGCAGTGAAGGAGGAGTGGGGGACCAAGAGACCCAGTACTTC. The full variable domain, completed using reference TRBV25-1 and TRBJ2-5, is EADIYQTPRYLVIGTGKKITLECSQTMGHDKMYWYQQDPGMELHLIHYSYGVNSTEKGDLSSESTVSRIRTEHFPLTLESARPSHTSQYLCASSEGGVGDQETQYFGPGTRLLVL.

The chain has TRBV2 and TRBJ2-7, with 10 bases that match TRBD1. Losses at the gene ends were 1 base for V and 5 bases for J; bases not matched to a gene: 5. The germline gives CDR1 SNHLY, CDR2 FYNNEI. The CDR3 is 15 amino acids. CDR3 DNA: TGTGCCAGCAGTGAAGGGGGACAGGGGTACAACGAGCAGTACTTC. Protein product: CASSEGGQGYNEQYF.

J is TRBJ2-1 and V is TRBV28; D may correspond to TRBD1 or TRBD2 (5 bases each). Trimming shortened V by 6 bases and J by 6 bases, and 18 bases separated the two germline ends. This CDR3 region has 15 residues. Germline V gene lookup returns CDR1 MDHEN and CDR2 SYDVKM. CDR3: CASSPWGRGSNEQFF. The DNA of the CDR3 is TGTGCCAGCAGCCCTTGGGGGAGAGGGAGCAATGAGCAGTTCTTC.